This record concerns one T cell receptor (beta chain) sequence. What it binds is unknown. The J segment lost 2 bases and the V segment lost 4 bases, leaving 4 bases of the junction unmatched. CDR1 and CDR2 (germline): SGHDT, YYEEEE. The CDR3 consists of 14 residues. These data are taken from a study of tumor-infiltrating lymphocytes in localized non-small cell lung cancer. TCRdb's copy holds only in-frame clones and misses some; the assay was immunoSEQ multiplex PCR. The table records nearly 9,500 clones, approximately 84% of them present only once. Study conclusions and caveats: Available tissue quantity limited TCR sequencing to a patient subset. Higher tumor T cell infiltration than in uninvolved lung was supported by TCRbeta sequencing. Different pieces of the same tissue went to different assays, confounding technical variation with intratumor heterogeneity.

The J gene is TRBJ1-2, the V gene TRBV5-6; 8 nucleotides line up with TRBD1. Sequenced sample: uninvolved lung tissue not adjacent to the tumor. This clonotype was obtained from a human donor with non-small cell lung cancer. The CDR3 region is CASSAPGGNYGYTF. CDR3 nucleotides: TGTGCCAGCAGCGCGCCAGGGGGCAACTATGGCTACACCTTC.